The subject of this entry is one T cell receptor (beta chain). The germline V and J ends were trimmed by 10 bases and 2 bases, with 13 bases remaining between them. There are 14 residues in the CDR3. The germline gives CDR1 SGDLS, CDR2 YYNGEE. The sample originates from a study of cytomegalovirus exposure and HLA in healthy donors. PCR involved 60 Vbeta and 13 Jbeta primers. The repertoire was sequenced with immunoSEQ multiplex PCR; TCRdb's copy has only in-frame clones and lacks some. The repertoire holds about 140,000 clones, with roughly 86% as singletons. The clonotype originates from a woman aged 40 to 50 in good health and CMV-seronegative. The J gene is TRBJ2-6, the V gene TRBV9; perhaps TRBD2 as D (5 bases). Sequencing was performed on PBMCs. CDR3 DNA: TGTGCCGGATCTCCGGAGGCTGGGGCCAACGTCCTGACTTTC. Translating gives CAGSPEAGANVLTF.